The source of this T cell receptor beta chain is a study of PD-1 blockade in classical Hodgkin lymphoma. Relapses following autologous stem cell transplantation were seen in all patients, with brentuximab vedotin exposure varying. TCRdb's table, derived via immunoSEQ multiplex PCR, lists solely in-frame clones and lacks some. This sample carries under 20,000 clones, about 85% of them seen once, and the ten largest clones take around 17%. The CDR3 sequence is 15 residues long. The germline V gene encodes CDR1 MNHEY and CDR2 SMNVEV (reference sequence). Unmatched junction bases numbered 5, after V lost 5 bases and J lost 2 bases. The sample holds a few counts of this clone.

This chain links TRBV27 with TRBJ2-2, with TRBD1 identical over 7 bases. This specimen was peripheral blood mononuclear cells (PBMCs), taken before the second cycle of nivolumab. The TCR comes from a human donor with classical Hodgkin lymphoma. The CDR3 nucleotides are TGTGCCAGCAGTCTATGGGACAGCAACACCGGGGAGCTGTTTTTT. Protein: CASSLWDSNTGELFF.